This is a list of T cell receptor beta chains from one sample in a study of post-analysis software for immune sequencing data. TCRdb redid the calling of the PCR reads with MiXCR, one entry per CDR3 protein. The sample carries 750,000 to 950,000 distinct CDR3 sequences, about 53% recorded once. Material for sequencing was blood. The receptors shown here come from a girl aged 10 to 17 with multiple sclerosis. The conserved cysteine and the conserved F or W are not part of the CDR3 here. Part of the rows lack a size; the others show once, few, many or a class for expanded clones.

size,V,CDR3
few,TRBV4-1,ASSQEGLWHDGYT
-,TRBV5-1,ASSPQTGSGPEAF
-,TRBV10-3,AISGLGQSSYEQY
-,TRBV7-2,ASSLEGRYYGYT
-,TRBV29-1,SVEEEVVGNIQY
-,TRBV5-1,ASSVTGSQETQY
-,TRBV28,ASSTGQGVRETQY
-,TRBV11-3,ASSFTLAGGQETQY
-,TRBV4-1,ASSQDPGTSGKFKY
-,TRBV4-1,ASSQDGSAASYNEQF
-,TRBV29-1,SVGTDTRY
-,TRBV10-3,AISEAGPSSYEQY
-,TRBV20-1,SAETGTQRVGQETQY
-,TRBV20-1,SAYDRGEGTDTQY
-,TRBV5-5,ASSPGTFSQETQY
few,TRBV27,ASSGMTGNEQY
-,TRBV29-1,SVEVEGGLAYNEQF
-,TRBV7-9,ASSSRHLQGVTDTQY
few,TRBV6-4,ASSEAGGGPSGANVLT
few,TRBV20-1,SARDWQTGTGELF
few,TRBV4-1,ASSLTTSMNTEAF
once,TRBV12-5,ASGWGTGADEQY